Only a few counts were recorded for the clone carrying this TCR beta chain. CDR3 size: 12 residues. V was shortened by 5 bases and J by 2 bases, with 9 bases between the two germline ends. Germline CDR1 DFQATT, CDR2 SNEGSKA (reference sequence). The record originates from a study of blood T cells in healthy people across ages. The use of a sample-barcoded 5' primer and a J-beta primer mix characterized a second PCR of roughly 6 to 11 cycles. TCRdb recomputed calls from the 5' RACE reads with MiXCR, one row per CDR3 protein. The sample yields roughly 1.4 million distinct CDR3 sequences, 45% to 70% seen once.

The specimen was blood. The chain employs TRBV20-1 and TRBJ2-5; D unresolved. This receptor was obtained from a man in his late teens or twenties in good health. The CDR3 region has the DNA TGCAGTGCTCGTAAGGGACAAGAGACCCAGTACTTC. Its translation: CSARKGQETQYF.